This T cell receptor (beta chain) was found in a study of blood T cell repertoires in COVID-19. About the research overall: Acute and convalescent COVID-19 samples came from the United States, Italy and Spain. In each case, the material was cDNA or gDNA derived from T cells, B-cell-depleted T cells, or PBMCs.

Trimming cost V 0 bases and J 4 bases, with 16 bases left between them. The CDR3 contains 16 residues. The germline V gene has CDR1 SQVTM and CDR2 ANQGSEA. Original handling: Amplification with reference gene primers provided the estimates of nucleated cell counts. Using immunoSEQ multiplex PCR, the repertoire was profiled, and TCRdb retains in-frame clones only, with some absent. The D gene and trimming were derived from the DNA, and the V and J assignments and clone size from that table. The data hold approximately 180,000 clones, with about 81% observed a single time. This receptor was taken from a woman aged 70-85 years with acute or convalescent COVID-19. The sequenced sample consisted of peripheral blood. The chain recombines TRBV29-1 with TRBJ1-3; maybe TRBD1 (6 bases). This CDR3 reads CSVEDLEQGSGNTIYF. In DNA form, the CDR3 reads TGCAGCGTTGAAGATCTAGAACAGGGATCGGGAAACACCATATATTTT.